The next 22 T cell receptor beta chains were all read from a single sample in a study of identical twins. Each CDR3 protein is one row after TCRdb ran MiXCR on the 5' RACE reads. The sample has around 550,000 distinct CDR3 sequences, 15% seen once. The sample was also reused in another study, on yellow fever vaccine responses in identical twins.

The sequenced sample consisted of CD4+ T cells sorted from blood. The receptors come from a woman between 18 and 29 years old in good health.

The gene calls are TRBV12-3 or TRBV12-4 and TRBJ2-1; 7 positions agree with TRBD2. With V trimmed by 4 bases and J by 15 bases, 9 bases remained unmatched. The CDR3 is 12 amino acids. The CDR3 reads CASSWEGGPVFF. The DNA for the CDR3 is TGTGCCAGCAGTTGGGAGGGAGGGCCGGTGTTCTTC.

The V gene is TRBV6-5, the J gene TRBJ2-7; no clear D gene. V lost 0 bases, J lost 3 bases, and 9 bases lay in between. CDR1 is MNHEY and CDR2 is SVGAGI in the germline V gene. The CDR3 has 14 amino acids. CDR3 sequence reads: CASSYSGSGYEQYF. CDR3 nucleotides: TGTGCCAGCAGTTACTCAGGATCCGGCTACGAGCAGTACTTC.

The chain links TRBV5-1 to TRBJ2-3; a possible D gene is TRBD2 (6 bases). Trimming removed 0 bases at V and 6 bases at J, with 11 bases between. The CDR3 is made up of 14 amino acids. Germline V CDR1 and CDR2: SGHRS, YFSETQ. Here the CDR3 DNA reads TGCGCCAGCAGCTTGGGCGGGGTTTCGGATACGCAGTATTTT. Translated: CASSLGGVSDTQYF.

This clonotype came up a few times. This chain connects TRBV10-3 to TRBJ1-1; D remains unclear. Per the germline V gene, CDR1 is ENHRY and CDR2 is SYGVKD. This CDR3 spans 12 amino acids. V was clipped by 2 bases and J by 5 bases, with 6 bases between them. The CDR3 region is CAISEQETEAFF. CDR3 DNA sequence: TGTGCCATCAGTGAGCAGGAGACTGAAGCTTTCTTT.

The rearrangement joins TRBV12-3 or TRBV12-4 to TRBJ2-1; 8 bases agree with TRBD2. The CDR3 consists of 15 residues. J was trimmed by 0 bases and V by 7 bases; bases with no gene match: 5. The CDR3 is CASTIAGSSYNEQFF. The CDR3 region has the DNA TGTGCCAGCACTATAGCGGGGAGCTCCTACAATGAGCAGTTCTTC.

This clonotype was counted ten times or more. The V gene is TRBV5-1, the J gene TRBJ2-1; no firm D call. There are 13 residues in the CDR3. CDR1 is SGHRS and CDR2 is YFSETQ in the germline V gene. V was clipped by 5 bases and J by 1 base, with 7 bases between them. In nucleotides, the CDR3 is TGCGCCAGCAGGGTGGGTTCCTACAATGAGCAGTTCTTC. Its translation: CASRVGSYNEQFF.

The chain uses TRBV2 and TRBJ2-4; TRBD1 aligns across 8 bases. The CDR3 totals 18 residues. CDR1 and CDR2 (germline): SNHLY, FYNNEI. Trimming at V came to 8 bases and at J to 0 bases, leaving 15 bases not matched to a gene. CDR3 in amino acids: CASCLRQGAVIAKNIQYF. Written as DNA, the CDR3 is TGTGCCAGCTGTTTAAGGCAGGGGGCCGTAATAGCCAAAAACATTCAGTACTTC. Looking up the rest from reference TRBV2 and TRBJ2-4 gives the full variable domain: EPEVTQTPSHQVTQMGQEVILRCVPISNHLYFYWYRQILGQKVEFLVSFYNNEISEKSEIFDDQFSVERPDGSNFTLKIRSTKLEDSAMYFCASCLRQGAVIAKNIQYFGAGTRLSVL.

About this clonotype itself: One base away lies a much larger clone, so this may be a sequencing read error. In DNA form, the CDR3 reads TGTGCCAGCACCCGAGAGACTAGCGGGAGGGCCAACACCGGGGAGCTGTTTTTT. Its translation is CASTRETSGRANTGELFF. V is TRBV3-1 and J is TRBJ2-2; 14 bases align to TRBD2. Germline V CDR1 and CDR2: LGHDT, YNNKEL (reference sequence). After removal of 7 bases from V and 2 bases from J, the junction contained 9 bases not matched to a gene. This CDR3 is 18 amino acids long. The complete variable domain, with remaining parts taken from reference TRBV3-1 and TRBJ2-2, reads DTAVSQTPKYLVTQMGNDKSIKCEQNLGHDTMYWYKQDSKKFLKIMFSYNNKELIINETVPNRFSPKSPDKAHLNLHINSLELGDSAVYFCASTRETSGRANTGELFFGEGSRLTVL.

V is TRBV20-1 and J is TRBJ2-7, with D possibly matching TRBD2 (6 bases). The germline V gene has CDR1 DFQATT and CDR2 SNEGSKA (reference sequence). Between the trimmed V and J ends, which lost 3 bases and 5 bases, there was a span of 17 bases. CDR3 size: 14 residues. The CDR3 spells CSASPPNRRDEQYF. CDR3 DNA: TGCAGTGCTAGCCCCCCGAACAGGAGGGACGAGCAGTACTTC.

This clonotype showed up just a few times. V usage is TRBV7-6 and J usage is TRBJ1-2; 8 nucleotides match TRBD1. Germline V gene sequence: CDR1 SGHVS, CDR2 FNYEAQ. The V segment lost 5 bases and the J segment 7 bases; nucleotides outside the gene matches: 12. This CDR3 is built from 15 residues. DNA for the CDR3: TGTGCCAGCAGCCGGGGACAGGAAAATGAAGGTGGCTACACCTTC. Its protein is CASSRGQENEGGYTF.

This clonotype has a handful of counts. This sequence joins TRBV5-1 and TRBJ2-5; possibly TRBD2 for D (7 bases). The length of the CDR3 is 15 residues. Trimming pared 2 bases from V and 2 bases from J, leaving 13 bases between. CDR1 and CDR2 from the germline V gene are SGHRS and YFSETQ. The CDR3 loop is CASSLGGGAQETQYF. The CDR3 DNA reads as TGCGCCAGCAGCTTAGGAGGGGGGGCACAAGAGACCCAGTACTTC.

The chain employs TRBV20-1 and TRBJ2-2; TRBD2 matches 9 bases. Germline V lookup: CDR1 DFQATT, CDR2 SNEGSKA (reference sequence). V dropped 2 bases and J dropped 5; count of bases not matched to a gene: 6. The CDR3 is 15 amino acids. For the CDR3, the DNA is TGCAGTGCTAGACCCGGGACTAGCTTAACCGGGGAGCTGTTTTTT. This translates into CSARPGTSLTGELFF.

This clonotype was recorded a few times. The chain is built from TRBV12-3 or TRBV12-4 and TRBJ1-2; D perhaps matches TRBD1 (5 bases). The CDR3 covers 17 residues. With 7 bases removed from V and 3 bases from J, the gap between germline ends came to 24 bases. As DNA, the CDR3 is TGTGCCAGCACCGGGGGAGCTGGTCCCCCGGGGTACTATGGCTACACCTTC. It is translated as CASTGGAGPPGYYGYTF.

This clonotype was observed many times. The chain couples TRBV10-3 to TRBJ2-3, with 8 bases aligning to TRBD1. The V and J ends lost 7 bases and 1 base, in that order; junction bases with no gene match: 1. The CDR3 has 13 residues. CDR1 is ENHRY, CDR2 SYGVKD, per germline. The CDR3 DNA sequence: TGTGCCATCAAGACAGGGGGCACAGATACGCAGTATTTT. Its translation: CAIKTGGTDTQYF.

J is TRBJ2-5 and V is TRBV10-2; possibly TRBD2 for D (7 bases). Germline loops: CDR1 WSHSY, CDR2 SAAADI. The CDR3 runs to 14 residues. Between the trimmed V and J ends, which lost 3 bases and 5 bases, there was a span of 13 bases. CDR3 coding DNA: TGCGCCAGCAGTGACGCGAAGGGGGGGGAGACCCAGTACTTC. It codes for CASSDAKGGETQYF.

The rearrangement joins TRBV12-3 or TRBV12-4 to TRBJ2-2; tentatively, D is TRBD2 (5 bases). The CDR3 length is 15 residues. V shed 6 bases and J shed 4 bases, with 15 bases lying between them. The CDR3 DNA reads TGTGCCAGCAGGCAAGGGAGTCTGGGCACCGGGGAGCTGTTTTTT. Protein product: CASRQGSLGTGELFF.

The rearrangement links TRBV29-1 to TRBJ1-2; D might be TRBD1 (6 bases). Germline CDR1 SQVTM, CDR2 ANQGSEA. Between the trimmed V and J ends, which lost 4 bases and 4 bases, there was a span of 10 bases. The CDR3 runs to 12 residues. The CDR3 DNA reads TGCAGCGTTGGGACAGACCGCTATGGCTACACCTTC. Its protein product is CSVGTDRYGYTF.

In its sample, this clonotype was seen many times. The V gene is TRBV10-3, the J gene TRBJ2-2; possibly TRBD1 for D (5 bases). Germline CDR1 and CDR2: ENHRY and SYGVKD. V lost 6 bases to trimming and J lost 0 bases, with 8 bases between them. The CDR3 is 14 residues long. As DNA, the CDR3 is TGTGCCATCAGAACAGGAACGAACACCGGGGAGCTGTTTTTT. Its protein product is CAIRTGTNTGELFF.

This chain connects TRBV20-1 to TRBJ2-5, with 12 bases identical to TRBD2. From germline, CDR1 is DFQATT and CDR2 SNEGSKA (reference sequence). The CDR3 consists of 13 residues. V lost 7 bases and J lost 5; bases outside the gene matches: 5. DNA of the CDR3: TGCAGTGGTACTAGCGGGGGGTGGGAGACCCAGTACTTC. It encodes CSGTSGGWETQYF.

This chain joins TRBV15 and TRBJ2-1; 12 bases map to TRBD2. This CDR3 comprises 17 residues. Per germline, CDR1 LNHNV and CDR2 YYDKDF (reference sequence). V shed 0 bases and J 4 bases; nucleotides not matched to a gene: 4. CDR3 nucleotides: TGTGCCACCAGCAGAGATGCTAGCGGGGGGGCTTACAATGAGCAGTTCTTC. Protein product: CATSRDASGGAYNEQFF.

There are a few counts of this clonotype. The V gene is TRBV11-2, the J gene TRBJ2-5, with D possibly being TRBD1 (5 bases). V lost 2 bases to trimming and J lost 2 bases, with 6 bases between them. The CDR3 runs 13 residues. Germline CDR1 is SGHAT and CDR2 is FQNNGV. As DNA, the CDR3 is TGTGCCAGCAGCTTAAACAGGCAAGAGACCCAGTACTTC. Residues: CASSLNRQETQYF.

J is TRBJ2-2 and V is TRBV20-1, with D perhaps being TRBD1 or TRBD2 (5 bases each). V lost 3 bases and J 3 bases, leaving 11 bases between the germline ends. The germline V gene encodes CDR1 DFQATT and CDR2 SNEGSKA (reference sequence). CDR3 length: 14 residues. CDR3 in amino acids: CSASPGTYTGELFF. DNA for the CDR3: TGCAGTGCTAGTCCCGGGACCTACACCGGGGAGCTGTTTTTT.